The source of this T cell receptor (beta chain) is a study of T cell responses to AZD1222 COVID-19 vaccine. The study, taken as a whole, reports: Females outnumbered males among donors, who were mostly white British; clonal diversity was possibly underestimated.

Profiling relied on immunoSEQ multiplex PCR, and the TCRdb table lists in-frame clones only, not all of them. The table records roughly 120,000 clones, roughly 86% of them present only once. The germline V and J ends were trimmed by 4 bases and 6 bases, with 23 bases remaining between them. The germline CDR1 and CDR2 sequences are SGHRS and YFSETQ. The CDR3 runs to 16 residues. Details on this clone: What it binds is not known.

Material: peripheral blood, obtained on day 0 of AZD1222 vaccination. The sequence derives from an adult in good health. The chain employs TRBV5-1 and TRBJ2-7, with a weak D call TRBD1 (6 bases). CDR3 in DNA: TGCGCCAGCAGCCTTGGGACATCAAAAAGGTTCGGCGAGCAGTACTTC. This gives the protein CASSLGTSKRFGEQYF.